One sample yielded the 15 T cell receptor beta chains listed below, sequenced in a study of blood T cell repertoires in COVID-19. Produced via immunoSEQ multiplex PCR; TCRdb's table is partial and in-frame only. The repertoire holds about 13,000 clones, with 70% to 90% as singletons. Sequencing used peripheral blood. The receptors were sampled from a human donor in a cohort sampled during active COVID-19.

Regarding this clone: Other DNA sequences of this sample code for an identical CDR3. The chain combines TRBV6-5 with TRBJ1-1; D remains unclear. The V end lost 7 bases, the J end lost 3 bases, and 12 bases lay between the germline ends. The germline gives CDR1 MNHEY, CDR2 SVGAGI. This CDR3 has 13 residues. The CDR3 reads CASTHRVDTEAFF. The CDR3 coding sequence is TGTGCCAGCACCCACCGGGTCGACACTGAAGCTTTCTTT.

The rearrangement joins TRBV2 to TRBJ1-1; 7 bases fit TRBD1. Germline CDR1 and CDR2: SNHLY and FYNNEI. Trimming at V came to 8 bases and at J to 2 bases, leaving 5 bases not matched to a gene. The CDR3 runs to 13 residues. The CDR3 loop is CASSGTDNTEAFF. The CDR3 DNA follows: TGTGCCAGCTCCGGGACAGACAACACTGAAGCTTTCTTT.

This CDR3 reads CASVGGGQGNEKLFF. CDR3 bases: TGTGCCAGCGTAGGGGGAGGACAGGGGAACGAAAAACTGTTTTTT. The chain joins TRBV2 to TRBJ1-4; TRBD1 matches 9 bases. The V gene end was trimmed by 8 bases and the J gene end by 8 bases; junction bases not matched to a gene: 12. The CDR3 is 15 residues long. The germline V gene has CDR1 SNHLY and CDR2 FYNNEI. The full variable domain, completed using reference TRBV2 and TRBJ1-4, is EPEVTQTPSHQVTQMGQEVILRCVPISNHLYFYWYRQILGQKVEFLVSFYNNEISEKSEIFDDQFSVERPDGSNFTLKIRSTKLEDSAMYFCASVGGGQGNEKLFFGSGTQLSVL.

The V gene is TRBV18, the J gene TRBJ2-7; TRBD1 matches at 11 bases. With 2 bases clipped from V and 3 bases from J, the junction kept 6 bases outside the gene matches. The CDR3 runs 16 residues. Germline V gives CDR1 KGHSH, CDR2 LQKENI. The CDR3 DNA follows: TGTGCCAGCTCACCAGAGGGACAGGGGGGCCGCTACGAGCAGTACTTC. Translation: CASSPEGQGGRYEQYF.

The rearrangement joins TRBV7-2 to TRBJ2-7, with 9 positions matching TRBD2. The CDR3 length is 15 residues. Trimming at V came to 6 bases and at J to 5 bases, leaving 11 bases not matched to a gene. CDR1 SGHTA and CDR2 FQGNSA come from the germline V gene. CDR3 in amino acids: CASRTALAGAHEQYF. CDR3 nucleotide sequence: TGTGCCAGCAGGACCGCCTTAGCGGGAGCCCACGAGCAGTACTTC.

The V call is TRBV7-3, the J call TRBJ2-7; 13 nucleotides match TRBD2. Germline lookup yields CDR1 SGHTA and CDR2 FQGTGA. The CDR3 covers 18 residues. The V gene end was trimmed by 5 bases and the J gene end by 4 bases; junction bases not matched to a gene: 14. The CDR3 region has the DNA TGTGCCAGCAGCAACGGAGGACTAGCGGGAGTTGCCCTTTACGAGCAGTACTTC. It encodes CASSNGGLAGVALYEQYF.

This rearrangement joins TRBV20-1 to TRBJ1-3; D might be TRBD1 (6 bases). Germline V gene sequence: CDR1 DFQATT, CDR2 SNEGSKA (reference sequence). The length of the CDR3 is 14 residues. V lost 3 bases and J 3 bases, leaving 12 bases between the germline ends. CDR3 nucleotides: TGCAGTGCTAGTAACCAGGGGCTTGGAAACACCATATATTTT. Translating gives CSASNQGLGNTIYF.

The chain combines TRBV9 with TRBJ1-6; tentatively, D is TRBD1 (5 bases). V lost 0 bases and J 8 bases, leaving 15 bases between the germline ends. The CDR3 consists of 16 residues. Germline-derived CDR1 and CDR2 are SGDLS and YYNGEE. CDR3 sequence: CASSVEGREGDSPLHF. In DNA, the CDR3 is TGTGCCAGCAGCGTAGAGGGCAGGGAAGGTGATTCACCCCTCCACTTT.

This clone was seen only once. V is TRBV9 and J is TRBJ2-5; 7 nucleotides agree with TRBD1. Germline V gene lookup returns CDR1 SGDLS and CDR2 YYNGEE. Trimming cost V 7 bases and J 5 bases; bases outside gene matches: 11. CDR3 length equals 14 residues. The CDR3 here is CASARQGSRETQYF. CDR3 nucleotides: TGTGCCAGCGCCCGACAGGGTAGCAGGGAGACCCAGTACTTC.

The chain links TRBV4-3 to TRBJ1-2; TRBD1 is a possible D gene (5 bases). V was shortened by 2 bases and J by 6 bases, with 10 bases between the two germline ends. The CDR3 consists of 13 residues. Germline CDR1 and CDR2: LGHNA and YSLEER. In DNA, the CDR3 is TGCGCCAGCAGCCAACCGACGGGGGATGGCTACACCTTC. This encodes CASSQPTGDGYTF.

The chain combines TRBV2 with TRBJ2-3, with 8 bases fitting TRBD1. This CDR3 contains 15 residues. With V trimmed by 6 bases and J by 4 bases, 9 bases remained unmatched. Looked up from germline, CDR1 is SNHLY and CDR2 is FYNNEI. The CDR3: CASRAGQGRADTQYF. The CDR3 region has the DNA TGTGCCAGCAGGGCCGGACAGGGAAGAGCAGATACGCAGTATTTT.

This clone was seen a single time. The chain is built from TRBV2 and TRBJ2-2; D uncertain. The CDR3 runs to 15 residues. Trimming removed 2 bases at V and 4 bases at J, with 11 bases between. The germline gives CDR1 SNHLY, CDR2 FYNNEI. The CDR3: CASSEIPTSTGELFF. The CDR3 nucleotides are TGTGCCAGCAGTGAAATTCCCACGAGCACCGGGGAGCTGTTTTTT.

The chain employs TRBV30 and TRBJ1-2; 9 bases line up with TRBD1. V lost 0 bases and J lost 4; bases outside the gene matches: 9. The CDR3 covers 16 residues. Looked up from germline, CDR1 is GTSNPN and CDR2 is SVGIG (reference sequence). The CDR3 DNA reads TGTGCCTGGAGTGTCGCCGGGACAGGGACCATCTATGGCTACACCTTC. Amino acid sequence: CAWSVAGTGTIYGYTF.

The chain couples TRBV7-6 to TRBJ2-3; 14 bases align to TRBD2. V shed 4 bases and J 4 bases; nucleotides not matched to a gene: 4. This CDR3 contains 16 residues. Looked up from germline, CDR1 is SGHVS and CDR2 is FNYEAQ. DNA of the CDR3: TGTGCCAGCAGCTCCAGACTAGCGGGGGGGCCAGATACGCAGTATTTT. It yields the protein CASSSRLAGGPDTQYF.

This clone was detected only a few times. The chain's CDR3 is CASSQVGQGYGETQYF. The CDR3 DNA sequence: TGCGCCAGCAGCCAAGTAGGACAGGGGTACGGGGAGACCCAGTACTTC. The J gene is TRBJ2-5, the V gene TRBV4-1, with 9 positions matching TRBD1. Germline CDR1 reads MGHRA; CDR2 reads YSYEKL. The ends lost 1 base at V and 5 bases at J; junction bases unmatched: 8. The length of the CDR3 is 16 residues.